The table lists the clone carrying this T cell receptor (beta chain) with many counts. Its antigen is currently unknown. The V segment lost 4 bases and the J segment 0 bases; nucleotides outside the gene matches: 2. Germline V gene data show CDR1 as SGHVS and CDR2 as FQNEAQ. The length of the CDR3 is 14 residues. Indicated time point: newly diagnosed GD, antithyroid drugs for less than 3 months. RNA from PBMCs was the source of the TCR library. Blood from the periphery, nine milliliters in all, was drawn into EDTA tubes. HTBI primers from iRepertoire and Arm-PCR of CDR3 regions yielded the TCR beta libraries. TCRdb re-derived calls from the multiplex PCR reads in MiXCR, one entry per CDR3 protein. The table shows 450,000 to 600,000 distinct CDR3 sequences, with roughly 14% occurring only once. This record belongs to a study of regulatory T cells in long-lasting Graves disease. The study's findings and limits: Those with persistent Graves' had less TCR diversity than newly diagnosed patients.

The same data also went into a second study, on T cells in Graves' hyperthyroidism and ophthalmopathy. From that paper: Every diagnosis used clinical symptoms, serum thyroxine and TRAb, thyroid ultrasound and orbital computed tomography.

This TCR derives from a man under 40 with Graves disease. The chain employs TRBV7-8 and TRBJ1-1; 7 bases agree with TRBD1. The sequences come from peripheral blood mononuclear cells (PBMCs), collected at new diagnosis, from a patient treated with antithyroid drugs. The CDR3 loop reads CASSWGQMNTEAFF. The CDR3 nucleotides read TGTGCCAGCAGCTGGGGACAGATGAACACTGAAGCTTTCTTT. Using reference TRBV7-8 and TRBJ1-1 for the parts outside the CDR3, the full variable domain is GAGVSQSPRYKVAKRGQDVALRCDPISGHVSLFWYQQALGQGPEFLTYFQNEAQLDKSGLPSDRFFAERPEGSVSTLKIQRTQQEDSAVYLCASSWGQMNTEAFFGQGTRLTVV.